The 26 T cell receptor beta chains listed next were all sequenced from one sample in a study of HIV-infected children after antiretroviral therapy interruption. Documented treatment: PENTA 11 planned treatment interruption arm or continuous ART arm. Unique molecular identifiers were included in an RNA-based 3' RACE TCR library. TCRdb re-called the 3' RACE reads through MiXCR, storing one row per CDR3 protein. The table shows around 41,000 distinct CDR3 sequences, with just over 6.5% occurring only once. The sample in question was CD45RA+ CD4+ T cells from PBMCs, pooled from several time points, obtained from a donor given antiretroviral therapy, either interrupted or continuous. Subset reported: naive CD4+ CD45RA+ CD45RO- T cells. The origin of the receptors is a pool of human donors with HIV.

The sample holds many counts of this clonotype. The chain recombines TRBV4-2 with TRBJ1-3, with no clear D. The V gene's germline CDR1 is LGHNA and CDR2 YNFKEQ. Trimming removed 5 bases from V and 4 bases from J, with 0 bases in between. This CDR3 is 10 amino acids long. CDR3 in DNA: TGTGCCAGCAGCGGAAACACCATATATTTT. Encoded protein: CASSGNTIYF.

This sequence joins TRBV10-3 and TRBJ1-1, with 7 nucleotides matching TRBD1. The V gene's germline CDR1 is ENHRY and CDR2 SYGVKD. The V segment lost 2 bases and the J segment 0 bases; nucleotides outside the gene matches: 0. CDR3 length: 14 residues. CDR3 nucleotide sequence: TGTGCCATCAGTGAGACAGGGGTGAACACTGAAGCTTTCTTT. Protein sequence: CAISETGVNTEAFF.

This clonotype was seen ten or more times. The chain joins TRBV6-5 to TRBJ2-5; D possibly corresponds to TRBD2 (5 bases). The V end lost 8 bases, the J end lost 5 bases, and 24 bases lay between the germline ends. Germline V gene lookup returns CDR1 MNHEY and CDR2 SVGAGI. The CDR3 is 16 residues long. As DNA, the CDR3 is TGTGCCAGCGCTGCTTCGCCGGGAAGGAGGTACGAGACCCAGTACTTC. It codes for CASAASPGRRYETQYF.

This clonotype appeared many times. Here the CDR3 reads CASSQDPSGDGYTF. CDR3 DNA sequence: TGTGCCAGCAGCCAAGATCCCTCCGGAGATGGCTACACCTTC. This sequence joins TRBV14 and TRBJ1-2, with no clear D. Germline V CDR1 and CDR2: SGHDN, FVKESK. This CDR3 comprises 14 residues. Trimming pared 0 bases from V and 6 bases from J, leaving 11 bases between.

The sample holds a few counts of this clonotype. The chain is built from TRBV6-6 and TRBJ1-1, with D hard to call. CDR1 is MNHNY, CDR2 SVGAGI, per germline (reference sequence). V shed 0 bases and J shed 2 bases, with 7 bases lying between them. This CDR3 is 14 amino acids long. CDR3 sequence: CASSYSWGNTEAFF. CDR3 bases: TGTGCCAGCAGTTACTCGTGGGGTAACACTGAAGCTTTCTTT.

The chain links TRBV5-1 to TRBJ2-2; D gene unclear. V lost 0 bases to trimming and J lost 8 bases, with 14 bases between them. This CDR3 comprises 15 residues. Germline V gene sequence: CDR1 SGHRS, CDR2 YFSETQ. Here the CDR3 reads CASSLALEIGGELFF. The CDR3 DNA is TGCGCCAGCAGCTTGGCCCTGGAGATTGGTGGGGAGCTGTTTTTT.

This clonotype was observed many times. The chain has TRBV30 and TRBJ2-7, with D possibly matching TRBD2 (6 bases). Germline loops: CDR1 GTSNPN, CDR2 SVGIG (reference sequence). The CDR3 extends over 17 amino acids. V shed 5 bases and J shed 10 bases, with 33 bases lying between them. CDR3 in DNA: TGTGCCTGGGTTGACCGGGACTGGGTAAGCTCCTCCTATGAACAGTACTTC. Translating gives CAWVDRDWVSSSYEQYF. The full variable domain, in which reference TRBV30 and TRBJ2-7 provide the parts outside the CDR3, is SQTIHQWPATLVQPVGSPLSLECTVEGTSNPNLYWYRQAAGRGLQLLFYSVGIGQISSEVPQNLSASRPQDRQFILSSKKLLLSDSGFYLCAWVDRDWVSSSYEQYFGPGTRLTVT.

This clonotype was seen many times. The chain joins TRBV20-1 to TRBJ2-4; D unclear. V was pared by 0 bases and J by 2 bases, with 11 bases between. This CDR3 contains 15 residues. Per germline, CDR1 DFQATT and CDR2 SNEGSKA (reference sequence). The CDR3 bases are TGCAGTGCTAGAGATCTGGGTATTTCCAAAAACATTCAGTACTTC. This encodes CSARDLGISKNIQYF.

The chain links TRBV12-5 to TRBJ1-4, with 9 bases fitting TRBD1. Germline lookup yields CDR1 LGHNT and CDR2 FRNRAP. There are 17 residues in the CDR3. V lost 0 bases, J lost 8 bases, and 10 bases stayed unmatched. CDR3 in amino acids: CASGLVQGTGMWEKLFF. CDR3 bases: TGTGCTAGTGGTTTGGTACAGGGGACAGGGATGTGGGAAAAACTGTTTTTT. The complete variable domain, with remaining parts taken from reference TRBV12-5 and TRBJ1-4, reads DARVTQTPRHKVTEMGQEVTMRCQPILGHNTVFWYRQTMMQGLELLAYFRNRAPLDDSGMPKDRFSAEMPDATLATLKIQPSEPRDSAVYFCASGLVQGTGMWEKLFFGSGTQLSVL.

This clonotype occurred many times. The CDR3, as DNA: TGCGCCAGCAGCCAAGCCCTACTAAAGGCCCGAAACACTGAAGCTTTCTTT. It is translated as CASSQALLKARNTEAFF. V and J are TRBV4-1 and TRBJ1-1; D not resolved. The CDR3 is made up of 17 amino acids. CDR1 is MGHRA, CDR2 YSYEKL, per germline. V lost 1 base and J lost 2, with 17 bases in between.

The chain combines TRBV7-8 with TRBJ2-7; 7 bases are shared with TRBD2. V shed 1 base, J shed 7 bases, and the junction held 7 bases outside the gene matches. Germline V CDR1 and CDR2: SGHVS, FQNEAQ. The CDR3 runs to 14 residues. The DNA of the CDR3 is TGTGCCAGCAGCTTAGTTGCGGGAGCTAGGGAGCAGTACTTC. Its translation is CASSLVAGAREQYF.

This clonotype was detected ten times or more. V and J are TRBV7-2 and TRBJ2-5; tentative D call: TRBD2 (5 bases). CDR1 and CDR2 (germline): SGHTA, FQGNSA. V dropped 3 bases and J dropped 5 bases, with 19 bases sitting between them. This CDR3 region has 16 residues. The CDR3 DNA reads TGTGCCAGCAGCTTGGGTCTCTGGGGAGTGGGGGAGACCCAGTACTTC. Its translation is CASSLGLWGVGETQYF.

The chain has TRBV9 and TRBJ2-1; 8 nucleotides match TRBD1. Germline CDR1 SGDLS, CDR2 YYNGEE. The CDR3 totals 15 residues. After removal of 0 bases from V and 5 bases from J, the junction contained 4 bases not matched to a gene. CDR3 sequence (DNA): TGTGCCAGCAGCGTAGTAGGGACAGGTAACAATGAGCAGTTCTTC. It is translated as CASSVVGTGNNEQFF.

This clonotype has a count of ten or more. V gene TRBV20-1 combines with J gene TRBJ2-1, with D possibly matching TRBD1 (6 bases). V gave up 1 base and J gave up 8 bases, with 18 bases separating them. Germline CDR1 reads DFQATT; CDR2 reads SNEGSKA (reference sequence). This CDR3 spans 15 amino acids. This CDR3 reads CSARADRGSGYEQFF. CDR3 in DNA: TGCAGTGCTAGAGCAGATAGGGGGTCAGGGTATGAGCAGTTCTTC.

This clonotype was recorded many times. The rearrangement joins TRBV20-1 to TRBJ2-5; D unclear. Germline CDR1 reads DFQATT; CDR2 reads SNEGSKA (reference sequence). The V gene lost 6 bases and the J gene lost 4 bases, with 15 bases spanning the gap. CDR3 length: 13 residues. CDR3 region: CSARQNFRETQYF. The CDR3 DNA reads as TGCAGTGCGAGGCAGAATTTCAGAGAGACCCAGTACTTC.

This clonotype showed up many times. The chain links TRBV7-2 to TRBJ2-3; either TRBD1 or TRBD2 may fit D (6 bases each). The CDR3 covers 16 residues. Germline lookup yields CDR1 SGHTA and CDR2 FQGNSA. V gave up 2 bases and J gave up 3 bases, with 15 bases separating them. Here the CDR3 reads CASSLQLGGGTDTQYF. CDR3 DNA: TGTGCCAGCAGCTTACAACTAGGAGGGGGTACAGATACGCAGTATTTT.

This clonotype was found many times. J is TRBJ1-5 and V is TRBV28; TRBD1 matches at 7 bases. The germline CDR1 and CDR2 sequences are MDHEN and SYDVKM. The CDR3 length is 16 residues. J lost 3 bases, V lost 3 bases, and 8 bases had no gene match. Here the CDR3 DNA reads TGTGCCAGCAGTTTGAGCCGGGACAGACTCAATCAGCCCCAGCATTTT. As protein: CASSLSRDRLNQPQHF.

The rearrangement uses TRBV27 and TRBJ2-7; D is uncertain. The V gene lost 9 bases and the J gene lost 4 bases, with 13 bases spanning the gap. Germline V gene data show CDR1 as MNHEY and CDR2 as SMNVEV (reference sequence). The CDR3 runs 12 residues. CDR3 protein: CARGGVEYEQYF. The CDR3 nucleotides read TGTGCCAGGGGTGGGGTCGAATACGAGCAGTACTTC.

This clonotype was observed at least ten times. At one end the junction does not follow the germline gene, possibly because of a read error. The CDR3 coding sequence is TGTGCCAGCAGCCCCTCCACTAAGGGGGGCGAAGGTCAAAACACCTTGTACTTT. Its translation is CASSPSTKGGEGQNTLYF. This chain connects TRBV4-1 to TRBJ2-4, with D possibly being TRBD1 or TRBD2 (6 bases each). CDR1 MGHRA and CDR2 YSYEKL come from the germline V gene. There are 18 residues in the CDR3.

This clonotype was picked up many times. CDR3 region: CASSLGGLAGIYEQYF. Here the CDR3 DNA reads TGTGCCAGCAGCTTGGGCGGCCTAGCGGGGATCTACGAGCAGTACTTC. The genes are TRBV5-6 and TRBJ2-7; 9 nucleotides agree with TRBD2. The J segment lost 3 bases and the V segment lost 0 bases, leaving 7 bases of the junction unmatched. This CDR3 is built from 16 residues. CDR1 SGHDT and CDR2 YYEEEE come from the germline V gene.

This clonotype was recorded at least ten times. This chain joins TRBV5-1 and TRBJ2-1; D ambiguous. V was shortened by 0 bases and J by 0 bases, with 7 bases between the two germline ends. The CDR3 length is 15 residues. The germline gives CDR1 SGHRS, CDR2 YFSETQ. The CDR3 DNA is TGCGCCAGCAGCTTGGCGGCTAGCTCCTACAATGAGCAGTTCTTC. Its protein product is CASSLAASSYNEQFF.

Many counts were recorded for this clonotype. V is TRBV5-1 and J is TRBJ2-3, with 11 bases aligning to TRBD1. Trimming at V came to 3 bases and at J to 5 bases, leaving 8 bases not matched to a gene. Germline lookup yields CDR1 SGHRS and CDR2 YFSETQ. The CDR3 length is 16 residues. The CDR3 DNA follows: TGCGCCAGCAGCTCCGGGACAGGGGGTTTCAGAGATACGCAGTATTTT. Protein sequence: CASSSGTGGFRDTQYF.

This clonotype has ten or more counts. The chain is built from TRBV7-6 and TRBJ2-7, with 8 bases that match TRBD2. Germline CDR1 is SGHVS and CDR2 is FNYEAQ. Germline trimming cut 5 bases from V and 4 bases from J; bases unmatched to any gene: 10. The CDR3 is 15 amino acids. CDR3 DNA: TGTGCCAGCAGCCGAGAGCTAGCGGGTGGATACGAGCAGTACTTC. It is translated as CASSRELAGGYEQYF.

This clonotype was observed a few times. The rearrangement links TRBV13 to TRBJ1-4; 7 positions match TRBD1. Per germline, CDR1 PRHDT and CDR2 FYEKMQ (reference sequence). CDR3 length: 15 amino acids. J was trimmed by 6 bases and V by 5 bases; bases with no gene match: 9. The CDR3 sequence: CASSVVRDSYEKLFF. CDR3 in DNA: TGTGCCAGCAGCGTGGTGAGGGACAGTTATGAAAAACTGTTTTTT.

The chain carries TRBV6-2 or TRBV6-3 and TRBJ2-7; TRBD2 is a possible D gene (5 bases). Trimming stripped 5 bases from V and 5 bases from J, with 19 bases between. The germline CDR1 and CDR2 sequences are MNHEY and SVGEGT. CDR3 length: 15 amino acids. The CDR3 loop is CASSHRRGFPNEQYF. The CDR3 bases are TGTGCCAGCAGTCATCGCCGCGGGTTTCCCAACGAGCAGTACTTC.

This clonotype was counted at least ten times. The chain has TRBV19 and TRBJ2-7, with 14 bases fitting TRBD2. The CDR3 is 15 amino acids. CDR1 and CDR2 (germline): LNHDA, SQIVND (reference sequence). The J segment lost 4 bases and the V segment lost 5 bases, leaving 4 bases of the junction unmatched. This chain's CDR3 is CASSPRTSGGYEQYF. In nucleotides, the CDR3 is TGTGCCAGTAGTCCCCGGACTAGCGGGGGGTACGAGCAGTACTTC.